The clone carrying this T cell receptor beta chain was counted ten times or more. The data belong to a study of Graves' ophthalmopathy and Graves' hyperthyroidism. This CDR3 comprises 13 residues. Germline values: CDR1 KGHDR, CDR2 SFDVKD. V lost 4 bases and J 1 base, leaving 6 bases between the germline ends. Beta-chain TCR CDR3 regions were amplified from RNA transcripts. HTBI primers were used in a first-round RT-PCR, which preceded a second-round multiplex PCR. TCRdb recomputed calls from the multiplex PCR reads with MiXCR, one row per CDR3 protein. The repertoire holds hundreds of thousands of distinct CDR3 sequences, roughly a fifth seen once, with about 40% in the top ten. If patients had other autoimmune diseases, uncontrolled infections, pregnancy or lactation, they were excluded.

Sequencing used peripheral blood. The V gene is TRBV24-1, the J gene TRBJ1-1; D call uncertain. This receptor was identified in a woman aged 45-65 years with Graves' ophthalmopathy. Written as DNA, the CDR3 is TGTGCCACCAGTGACACCACGAACACTGAAGCTTTCTTT. This codes for CATSDTTNTEAFF.